The present T cell receptor (beta chain) was sequenced within a study of blood T cell repertoires in COVID-19. Study-level information: The United States, Italy and Spain provided the acute and convalescent COVID-19 samples.

The table came from immunoSEQ multiplex PCR; TCRdb's copy has only in-frame clones and leaves some out. The table records roughly 220,000 clones, more than 85% of them present only once. This clonotype originated in a woman between 50 and 59 years old with COVID-19, enrolled during active disease. Sample: peripheral blood.

CDR3 loop: CAISEERDTYGYTF. CDR3 coding DNA: TGTGCCATCAGTGAGGAGAGGGATACCTATGGCTACACCTTC. The V gene is TRBV10-3, the J gene TRBJ1-2; no clear D gene. The germline CDR1 and CDR2 sequences are ENHRY and SYGVKD. The CDR3 contains 14 residues. The germline V and J ends were trimmed by 2 bases and 4 bases, with 11 bases remaining between them.